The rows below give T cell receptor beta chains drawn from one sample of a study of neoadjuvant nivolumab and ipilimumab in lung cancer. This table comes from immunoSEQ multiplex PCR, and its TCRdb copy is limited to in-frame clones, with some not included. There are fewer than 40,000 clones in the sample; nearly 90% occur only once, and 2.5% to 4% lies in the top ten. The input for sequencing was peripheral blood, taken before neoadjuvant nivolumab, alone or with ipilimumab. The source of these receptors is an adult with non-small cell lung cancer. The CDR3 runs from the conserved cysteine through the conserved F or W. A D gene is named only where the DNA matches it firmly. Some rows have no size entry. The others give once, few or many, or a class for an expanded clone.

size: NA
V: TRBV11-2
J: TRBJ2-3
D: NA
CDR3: CASSPYSDTQYF
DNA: TGTGCCAGCAGCCCTTATTCCGATACGCAGTATTTT

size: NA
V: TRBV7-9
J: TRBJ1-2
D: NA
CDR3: CASSPWGDPRDYGYTF
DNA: TGTGCCAGCAGCCCCTGGGGAGACCCTAGGGACTATGGCTACACCTTC

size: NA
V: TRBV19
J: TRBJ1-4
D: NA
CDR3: CASSIQGTDNEKLFF
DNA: TGTGCCAGTAGTATACAGGGGACGGATAATGAAAAACTGTTTTTT

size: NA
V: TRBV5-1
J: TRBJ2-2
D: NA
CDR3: CASSLATGTNTGELFF
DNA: TGCGCCAGCAGCTTGGCGACAGGCACGAACACCGGGGAGCTGTTTTTT

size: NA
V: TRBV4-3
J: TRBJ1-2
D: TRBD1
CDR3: CASSQGTGDYGYTF
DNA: TGCGCCAGCAGCCAAGGGACAGGGGACTATGGCTACACCTTC

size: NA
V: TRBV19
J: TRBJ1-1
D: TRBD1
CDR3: CASSGWGAGGNTEAFF
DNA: TGTGCCAGTAGTGGTTGGGGAGCAGGGGGGAACACTGAAGCTTTCTTT

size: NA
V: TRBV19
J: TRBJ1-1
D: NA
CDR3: CASSIGGGSYTEAFF
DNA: TGTGCCAGTAGTATAGGAGGGGGGAGTTACACTGAAGCTTTCTTT

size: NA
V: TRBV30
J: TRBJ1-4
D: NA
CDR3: CAWTSITGTGPEKLFF
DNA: TGTGCCTGGACCTCTATCACAGGGACCGGTCCTGAAAAACTGTTTTTT

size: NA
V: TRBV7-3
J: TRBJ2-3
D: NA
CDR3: CASSLVGQRSDTQYF
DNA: TGTGCCAGCAGCTTAGTGGGACAACGGTCAGATACGCAGTATTTT

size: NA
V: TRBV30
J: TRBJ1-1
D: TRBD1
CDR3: CAWSSEGQGNSEAFF
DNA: TGTGCCTGGAGTTCGGAAGGACAGGGAAATTCTGAAGCTTTCTTT

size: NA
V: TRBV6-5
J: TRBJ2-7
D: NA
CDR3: CASSYLPEQIYEQYF
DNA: TGTGCCAGCAGTTACCTGCCAGAGCAAATATACGAGCAGTACTTC

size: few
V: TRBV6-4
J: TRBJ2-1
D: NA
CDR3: CASSEDSYNEQFF
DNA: TGTGCCAGCAGTGAGGACTCCTACAATGAGCAGTTCTTC

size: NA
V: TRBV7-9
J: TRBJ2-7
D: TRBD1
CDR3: CASSRGTASYEQYF
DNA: TGTGCCAGCAGCCGAGGGACAGCTAGCTACGAGCAGTACTTC

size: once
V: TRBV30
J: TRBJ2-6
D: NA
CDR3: CAWSVRGSGANVLTF
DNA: TGTGCCTGGAGTGTCCGGGGGTCTGGGGCCAACGTCCTGACTTTC

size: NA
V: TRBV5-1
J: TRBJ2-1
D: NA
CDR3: CASSSQILDSYNEQFF
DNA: TGCGCCAGCAGCTCGCAGATCTTGGACTCCTACAATGAGCAGTTCTTC

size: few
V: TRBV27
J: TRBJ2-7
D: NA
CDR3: CASSFTDQAYEQYF
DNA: TGTGCCAGCAGTTTCACAGATCAAGCTTACGAGCAGTACTTC

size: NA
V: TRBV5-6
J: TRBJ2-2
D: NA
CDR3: CASNPGWDTGELFF
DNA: TGTGCCAGCAATCCCGGGTGGGACACCGGGGAGCTGTTTTTT

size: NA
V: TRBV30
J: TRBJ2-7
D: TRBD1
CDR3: CAWDRGLGQYF
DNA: TGTGCCTGGGACAGGGGGCTGGGGCAGTACTTC

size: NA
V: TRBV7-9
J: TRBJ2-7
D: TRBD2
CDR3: CASSLVETGGEQYF
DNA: TGTGCCAGCAGCTTAGTTGAGACGGGGGGCGAGCAGTACTTC

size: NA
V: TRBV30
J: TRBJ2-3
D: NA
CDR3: CAWSQSDTQYF
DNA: TGTGCCTGGAGTCAGTCAGATACGCAGTATTTT

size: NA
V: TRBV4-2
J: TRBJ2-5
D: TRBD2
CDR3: CASSQDLPSSGQETQYF
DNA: TGTGCCAGCAGCCAAGATCTCCCCTCTAGCGGCCAAGAGACCCAGTACTTC

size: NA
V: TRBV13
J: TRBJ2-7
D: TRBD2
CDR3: CASSLSPYRTSQTYEQYF
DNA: TGTGCCAGCAGCTTAAGTCCCTACCGGACTAGCCAGACCTACGAGCAGTACTTC

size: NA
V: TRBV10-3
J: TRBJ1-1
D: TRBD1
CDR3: CAIKKTGLNTEAFF
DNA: TGTGCCATCAAGAAGACAGGGTTGAACACTGAAGCTTTCTTT

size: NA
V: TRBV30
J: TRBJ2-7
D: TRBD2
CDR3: CAYGRASSEQYF
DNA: TGTGCCTACGGGAGGGCCTCAAGCGAGCAGTACTTC

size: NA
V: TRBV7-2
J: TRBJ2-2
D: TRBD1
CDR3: CASSLMGQGYTGELFF
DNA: TGTGCCAGCAGCTTAATGGGACAGGGGTACACCGGGGAGCTGTTTTTT

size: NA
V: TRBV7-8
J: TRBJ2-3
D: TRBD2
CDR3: CASSLDLAGPTDTQYF
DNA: TGTGCCAGCAGCTTAGATCTAGCGGGACCCACAGATACGCAGTATTTT

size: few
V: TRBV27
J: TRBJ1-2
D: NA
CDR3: CASSFGRLYGYTF
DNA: TGTGCCAGCAGCTTTGGAAGACTCTATGGCTACACCTTC

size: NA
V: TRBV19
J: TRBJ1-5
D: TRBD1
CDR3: CASSIEGGERQPQHF
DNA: TGTGCCAGTAGTATAGAAGGGGGCGAACGTCAGCCCCAGCATTTT

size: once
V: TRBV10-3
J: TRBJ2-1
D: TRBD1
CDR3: CATNRDRGKAGEQFF
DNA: TGTGCCACCAACCGGGACAGGGGTAAAGCAGGAGAGCAGTTCTTC

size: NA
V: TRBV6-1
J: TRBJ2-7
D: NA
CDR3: CASSEGLPYEQYF
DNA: TGTGCCAGCAGTGAAGGACTCCCCTACGAGCAGTACTTC

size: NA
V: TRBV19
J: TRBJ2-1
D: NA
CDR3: CATAGGLYNEQFF
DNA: TGTGCCACTGCAGGCGGCCTGTACAATGAGCAGTTCTTC

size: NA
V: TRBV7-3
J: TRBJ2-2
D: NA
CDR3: CASSPLRGMAGELFF
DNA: TGTGCCAGCAGCCCCCTCCGGGGGATGGCGGGGGAGCTGTTTTTT

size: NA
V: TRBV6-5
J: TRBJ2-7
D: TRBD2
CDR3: CASSYEGLAGYYEQYF
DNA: TGTGCCAGCAGTTACGAGGGACTAGCGGGTTACTACGAGCAGTACTTC

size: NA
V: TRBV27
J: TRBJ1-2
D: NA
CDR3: CASSRDARAYGYTF
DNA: TGTGCCAGCAGTAGGGACGCAAGAGCCTATGGCTACACCTTC